This T cell receptor beta chain appears in the sequencing data of a study of blood T cell repertoires in COVID-19. Trimming took off 1 base at V and 2 bases at J, with 6 bases between the two ends. CDR1 and CDR2 from the germline V gene are LNHDA and SQIVND (reference sequence). The length of the CDR3 is 13 residues. In regard to this clone: Other DNA sequences from this sample encode an identical CDR3 as well.

Some clones are missing from TCRdb's copy, which holds only in-frame ones; the method was immunoSEQ multiplex PCR. This table holds about 370,000 clones, about 89% found once. Sequences were obtained from peripheral blood. The V gene is TRBV19, the J gene TRBJ2-7; perhaps TRBD1 as D (5 bases). The TCR sequence derives from a woman aged 25 to 39 with COVID-19, enrolled during active disease. In DNA form, the CDR3 reads TGTGCCAGTAGTATAGGCAGGGCCTACGAGCAGTACTTC. Residues: CASSIGRAYEQYF.